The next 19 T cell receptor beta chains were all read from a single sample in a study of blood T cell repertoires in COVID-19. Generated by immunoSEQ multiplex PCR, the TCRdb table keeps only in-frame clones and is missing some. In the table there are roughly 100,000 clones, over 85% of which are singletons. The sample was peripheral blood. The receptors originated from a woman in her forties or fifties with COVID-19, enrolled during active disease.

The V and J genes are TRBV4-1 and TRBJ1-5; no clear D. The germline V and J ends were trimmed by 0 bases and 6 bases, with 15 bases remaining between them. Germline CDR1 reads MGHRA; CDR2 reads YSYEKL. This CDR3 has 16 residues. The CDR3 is CASSQDSERSSQPQHF. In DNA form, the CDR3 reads TGCGCCAGCAGCCAAGATAGCGAGAGGTCCAGTCAGCCCCAGCATTTT.

The CDR3: CASSGGPTLEKLFF. CDR3 sequence (DNA): TGTGCCAGCAGTGGAGGGCCAACCCTCGAAAAACTGTTTTTT. V is TRBV28 and J is TRBJ1-4; D gene ambiguous. Trimming removed 5 bases at V and 8 bases at J, with 15 bases between. Per the germline V gene, CDR1 is MDHEN and CDR2 is SYDVKM. The CDR3 runs to 14 residues.

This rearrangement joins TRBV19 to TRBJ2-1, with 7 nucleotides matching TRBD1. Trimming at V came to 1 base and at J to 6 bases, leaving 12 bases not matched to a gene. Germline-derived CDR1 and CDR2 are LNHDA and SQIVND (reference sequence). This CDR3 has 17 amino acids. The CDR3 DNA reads TGTGCCAGTAGTATAGCACACTTCGACAGGGTGAGCAATGAGCAGTTCTTC. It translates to CASSIAHFDRVSNEQFF.

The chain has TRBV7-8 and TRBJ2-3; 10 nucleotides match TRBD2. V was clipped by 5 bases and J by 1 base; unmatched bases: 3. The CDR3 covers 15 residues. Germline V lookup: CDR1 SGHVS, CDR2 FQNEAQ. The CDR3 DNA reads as TGTGCCAGCAGCACGCTAGCGGGGGGCACAGATACGCAGTATTTT. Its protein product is CASSTLAGGTDTQYF.

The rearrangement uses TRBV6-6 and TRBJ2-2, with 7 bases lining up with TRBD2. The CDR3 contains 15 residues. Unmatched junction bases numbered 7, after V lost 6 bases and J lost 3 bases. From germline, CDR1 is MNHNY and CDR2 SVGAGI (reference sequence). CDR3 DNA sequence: TGTGCCAGCAGCCGCAGCGGGGCTTACACCGGGGAGCTGTTTTTT. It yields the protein CASSRSGAYTGELFF.

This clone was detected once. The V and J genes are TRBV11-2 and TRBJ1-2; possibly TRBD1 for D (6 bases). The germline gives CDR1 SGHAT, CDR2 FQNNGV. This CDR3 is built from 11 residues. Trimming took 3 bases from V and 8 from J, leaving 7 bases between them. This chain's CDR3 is CASSFQGGYTF. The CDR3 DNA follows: TGTGCCAGCAGCTTTCAGGGGGGCTACACCTTC.

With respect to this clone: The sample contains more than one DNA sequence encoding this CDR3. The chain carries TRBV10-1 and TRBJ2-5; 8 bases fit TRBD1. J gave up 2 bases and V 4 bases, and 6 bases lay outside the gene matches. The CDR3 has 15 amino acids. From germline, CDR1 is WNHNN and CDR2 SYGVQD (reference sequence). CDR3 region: CASSAGQGPQETQYF. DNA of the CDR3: TGCGCCAGCAGTGCTGGACAGGGACCTCAAGAGACCCAGTACTTC.

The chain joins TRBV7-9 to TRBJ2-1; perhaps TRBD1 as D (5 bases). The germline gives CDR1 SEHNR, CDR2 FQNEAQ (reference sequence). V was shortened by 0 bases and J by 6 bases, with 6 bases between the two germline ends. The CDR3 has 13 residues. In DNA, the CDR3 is TGTGCCAGCAGCTTAGCGGGGCTCAATGAGCAGTTCTTC. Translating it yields CASSLAGLNEQFF. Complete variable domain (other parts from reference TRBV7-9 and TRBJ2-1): DTGVSQNPRHKITKRGQNVTFRCDPISEHNRLYWYRQTLGQGPEFLTYFQNEAQLEKSRLLSDRFSAERPKGSFSTLEIQRTEQGDSAMYLCASSLAGLNEQFFGPGTRLTVL.

The DNA for the CDR3 is TGCGCCAGCAGCCAAGATCAGGTGTTAACTAGCACAGATACGCAGTATTTT. Its protein product is CASSQDQVLTSTDTQYF. The rearrangement uses TRBV4-1 and TRBJ2-3; D remains ambiguous. CDR1 MGHRA and CDR2 YSYEKL come from the germline V gene. V was cut by 0 bases and J by 0 bases, with 13 bases left in between. This CDR3 comprises 17 residues.

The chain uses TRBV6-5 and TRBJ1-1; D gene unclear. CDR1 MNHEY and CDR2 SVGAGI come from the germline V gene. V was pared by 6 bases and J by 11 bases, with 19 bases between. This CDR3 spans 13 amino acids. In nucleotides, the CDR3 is TGTGCCAGCAGCTCCATCGGTCCCCCCAAGGCTTTCTTT. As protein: CASSSIGPPKAFF.

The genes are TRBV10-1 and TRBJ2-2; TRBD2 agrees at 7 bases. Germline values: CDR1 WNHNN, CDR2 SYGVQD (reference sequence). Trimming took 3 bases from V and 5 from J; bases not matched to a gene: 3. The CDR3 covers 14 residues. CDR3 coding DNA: TGCGCCAGCAGTGATCCGGGGGGTACCGGGGAGCTGTTTTTT. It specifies CASSDPGGTGELFF.

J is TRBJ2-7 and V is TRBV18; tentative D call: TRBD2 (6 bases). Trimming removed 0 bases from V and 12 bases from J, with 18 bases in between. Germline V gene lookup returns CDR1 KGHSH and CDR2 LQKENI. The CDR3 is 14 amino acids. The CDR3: CASSPPSKREVLYV. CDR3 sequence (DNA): TGTGCCAGCTCACCACCGAGTAAAAGGGAGGTTCTGTACGTC.

The DNA for the CDR3 is TGTGCCAGCAGCCAAGATCTTACGGAGGTAAATGAAAAACTGTTTTTT. This sequence encodes CASSQDLTEVNEKLFF. The chain links TRBV3-1 (or the pseudogene TRBV3-2) to TRBJ1-4; D is unclear. The CDR3 is made up of 16 amino acids. Between the trimmed V and J ends, which lost 0 bases and 5 bases, there was a span of 13 bases. Germline-derived CDR1 and CDR2 are LGHDT and YNNKEL (reference sequence).

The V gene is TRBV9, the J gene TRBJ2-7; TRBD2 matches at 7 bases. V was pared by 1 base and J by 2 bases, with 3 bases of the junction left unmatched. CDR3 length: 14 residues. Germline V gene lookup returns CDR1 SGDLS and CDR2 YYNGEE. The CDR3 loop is CASSVRGDAYEQYF. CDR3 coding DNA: TGTGCCAGCAGCGTACGGGGGGACGCCTACGAGCAGTACTTC.

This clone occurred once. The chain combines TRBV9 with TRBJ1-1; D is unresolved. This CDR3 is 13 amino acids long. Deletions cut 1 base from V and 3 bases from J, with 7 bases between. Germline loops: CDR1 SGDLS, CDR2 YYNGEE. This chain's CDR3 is CASSVLGDTEAFF. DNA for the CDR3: TGTGCCAGCAGCGTACTCGGGGACACTGAAGCTTTCTTT.

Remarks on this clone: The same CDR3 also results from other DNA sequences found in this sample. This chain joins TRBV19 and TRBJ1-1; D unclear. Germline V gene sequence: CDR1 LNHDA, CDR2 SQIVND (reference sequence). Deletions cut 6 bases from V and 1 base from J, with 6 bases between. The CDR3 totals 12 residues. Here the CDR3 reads CASRTGNTEAFF. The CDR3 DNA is TGTGCCAGTAGGACGGGGAACACTGAAGCTTTCTTT.

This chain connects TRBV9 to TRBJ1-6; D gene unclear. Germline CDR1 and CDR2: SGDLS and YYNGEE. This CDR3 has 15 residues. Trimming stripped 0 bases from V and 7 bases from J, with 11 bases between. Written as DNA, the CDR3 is TGTGCCAGCAGCGTAGGCCGGAGTAGGAATTCACCCCTCCACTTT. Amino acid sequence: CASSVGRSRNSPLHF.

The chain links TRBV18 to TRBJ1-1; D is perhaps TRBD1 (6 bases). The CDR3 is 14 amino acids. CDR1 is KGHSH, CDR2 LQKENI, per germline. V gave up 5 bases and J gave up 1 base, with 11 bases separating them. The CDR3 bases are TGTGCCAGCTCATTCAGGACAGAGAACACTGAAGCTTTCTTT. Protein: CASSFRTENTEAFF.

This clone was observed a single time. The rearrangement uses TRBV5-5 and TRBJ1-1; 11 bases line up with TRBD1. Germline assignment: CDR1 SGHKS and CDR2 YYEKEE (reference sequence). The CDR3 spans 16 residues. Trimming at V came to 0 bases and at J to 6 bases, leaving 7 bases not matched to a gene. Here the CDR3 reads CASSLDPGTGGAEAFF. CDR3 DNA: TGTGCCAGCAGCTTGGATCCCGGGACAGGGGGTGCTGAAGCTTTCTTT.